This T cell receptor (beta chain) was identified during a study of PD-1 blockade in classical Hodgkin lymphoma. Study observations and caveats: CD4+ TCR diversity, unlike CD8+, climbed significantly by C4D1.

For this clone: No antigen is known for it.

V was shortened by 1 base and J by 5 bases, with 9 bases between the two germline ends. Germline lookup yields CDR1 SGHDT and CDR2 YYEEEE. This CDR3 contains 13 residues. Sequenced by immunoSEQ multiplex PCR; TCRdb stores in-frame clones only, minus some. This repertoire shows 25,000 to 35,000 clones, roughly 80% found once; its top ten account for around 0.62%. The time point: cycle 4 day 1 (C4D1), after more than five weeks of nivolumab. Every patient relapsed after autologous stem cell transplantation, and brentuximab vedotin exposure varied. Magnetic negative selection of thawed PBMCs was the method by which CD4+ T cells were purified.

The chain employs TRBV5-6 and TRBJ2-5; D remains ambiguous. The sequence came from a human donor with classical Hodgkin lymphoma. This specimen consisted of CD4+ T cells from blood, obtained before the fourth cycle of nivolumab. CDR3 in amino acids: CASSLHVGETQYF. CDR3 nucleotides: TGTGCCAGCAGCTTGCATGTGGGGGAGACCCAGTACTTC.